The 21 T cell receptor beta chains below were found in one sample sequenced in a study of blood T cell repertoires in COVID-19. Sequenced by immunoSEQ multiplex PCR; TCRdb stores in-frame clones only, minus some. The sample records about 32,000 clones, approximately 86% being singletons. The sample taken for sequencing was peripheral blood. The receptors derive from a woman aged 80 or over with active or convalescent COVID-19.

There are a few counts of this clone. J is TRBJ2-5 and V is TRBV11-2; possibly TRBD2 for D (7 bases). The CDR3 covers 17 residues. Trimming pared 3 bases from V and 0 bases from J, leaving 17 bases between. Germline V gives CDR1 SGHAT, CDR2 FQNNGV. The CDR3 protein is CASSFRGSSGNQETQYF. The CDR3 DNA is TGTGCCAGCAGCTTCAGGGGCTCTAGCGGAAACCAAGAGACCCAGTACTTC.

A single count supports this clone. This chain joins TRBV28 and TRBJ1-2, with 9 nucleotides matching TRBD1. Germline V lookup: CDR1 MDHEN, CDR2 SYDVKM. This CDR3 has 15 residues. V shed 1 base, J shed 4 bases, and the junction held 4 bases outside the gene matches. The chain's CDR3 is CASSLYRGQGYGYTF. In DNA form, the CDR3 reads TGTGCCAGCAGTTTATACAGGGGGCAGGGCTATGGCTACACCTTC.

The chain has TRBV18 and TRBJ1-4; no definite D call. The ends were cut back, 4 bases at V and 3 bases at J, with 12 bases in the middle. The CDR3 is 15 amino acids. Germline CDR1 and CDR2: KGHSH and LQKENI. CDR3 region: CASSHPTKANEKLFF. The DNA for the CDR3 is TGTGCCAGCTCACACCCGACAAAGGCTAATGAAAAACTGTTTTTT. The whole variable domain, filled in from reference TRBV18 and TRBJ1-4, reads NAGVMQNPRHLVRRRGQEARLRCSPMKGHSHVYWYRQLPEEGLKFMVYLQKENIIDESGMPKERFSAEFPKEGPSILRIQQVVRGDSAAYFCASSHPTKANEKLFFGSGTQLSVL.

This chain connects TRBV7-8 to TRBJ1-2, with TRBD1 matching over 12 bases. The CDR3 loop spans 15 amino acids. Germline CDR1 SGHVS, CDR2 FQNEAQ. V was clipped by 5 bases and J by 4 bases; unmatched bases: 5. CDR3 bases: TGTGCCAGCAGCCAAGGGACAGGGGGCACCTATGGCTACACCTTC. Translated: CASSQGTGGTYGYTF.

The count of this clone is one. The rearrangement joins TRBV5-1 to TRBJ1-3; D perhaps matches TRBD1 (5 bases). The CDR3 spans 15 residues. Germline CDR1 reads SGHRS; CDR2 reads YFSETQ. V lost 0 bases to trimming and J lost 0 bases, with 7 bases between them. CDR3 region: CASSLVGASGNTIYF. The CDR3 DNA follows: TGCGCCAGCAGCTTGGTAGGGGCCTCTGGAAACACCATATATTTT.

This chain links TRBV27 with TRBJ2-7, with no clear D. The CDR3 is 11 residues long. Germline values: CDR1 MNHEY, CDR2 SMNVEV (reference sequence). V lost 6 bases and J 3 bases, leaving 6 bases between the germline ends. CDR3: CASSRGYEQYF. The CDR3 DNA sequence: TGTGCCAGCAGCCGAGGCTACGAGCAGTACTTC.

The sample holds a few counts of this clone. The genes are TRBV5-1 and TRBJ2-7; 8 bases are a match to TRBD2. With 0 bases clipped from V and 3 bases from J, the junction kept 5 bases outside the gene matches. The CDR3 has 15 residues. CDR1 and CDR2 (germline): SGHRS, YFSETQ. This CDR3 reads CASSLESRGVYEQYF. Here the CDR3 DNA reads TGCGCCAGCAGCTTGGAATCGCGGGGGGTCTACGAGCAGTACTTC.

The gene calls are TRBV4-1 and TRBJ1-5; weak D call: TRBD1 (5 bases). This CDR3 spans 15 amino acids. Germline V gene sequence: CDR1 MGHRA, CDR2 YSYEKL. Trimming removed 1 base from V and 6 bases from J, with 13 bases in between. Here the CDR3 DNA reads TGCGCCAGCAGCCAAGCCCCGCAGGGCGGTCAGCCCCAGCATTTT. Protein product: CASSQAPQGGQPQHF.

The chain uses TRBV18 and TRBJ2-7; D may be TRBD1 (7 bases). This CDR3 region has 14 residues. In germline, CDR1 is KGHSH, CDR2 LQKENI. The V end was cut by 4 bases, the J end by 2 bases, with 12 bases between. The CDR3 region is CASSQAGGTYEQYF. CDR3 bases: TGTGCCAGCTCACAAGCAGGGGGGACCTACGAGCAGTACTTC. Full variable domain (remainder filled in from reference TRBV18 and TRBJ2-7): NAGVMQNPRHLVRRRGQEARLRCSPMKGHSHVYWYRQLPEEGLKFMVYLQKENIIDESGMPKERFSAEFPKEGPSILRIQQVVRGDSAAYFCASSQAGGTYEQYFGPGTRLTVT.

The rearrangement links TRBV18 to TRBJ2-7; D is ambiguous. This CDR3 has 13 amino acids. V gave up 2 bases and J gave up 2 bases, with 7 bases separating them. Germline CDR1 KGHSH, CDR2 LQKENI. CDR3: CASSPSQAYEQYF. Written as DNA, the CDR3 is TGTGCCAGCTCACCATCCCAGGCCTACGAGCAGTACTTC.

This clone was counted a single time. CDR3 sequence reads: CASGQVGTEAFF. The DNA for the CDR3 is TGTGCCAGCGGACAGGTTGGGACTGAAGCTTTCTTT. This chain uses TRBV19 with TRBJ1-1; 7 bases are shared with TRBD1. The V and J ends lost 9 bases and 5 bases, in that order; junction bases with no gene match: 6. This CDR3 has 12 amino acids. In germline, CDR1 is LNHDA, CDR2 SQIVND (reference sequence).

The V gene is TRBV11-2, the J gene TRBJ2-7; 8 positions match TRBD1. Germline assignment: CDR1 SGHAT and CDR2 FQNNGV. J gave up 3 bases and V 1 base, and 5 bases lay outside the gene matches. The CDR3 loop spans 15 amino acids. The CDR3 sequence: CASSLGYRGSYEQYF. The DNA of the CDR3 is TGTGCCAGCAGCTTAGGTTACAGGGGGAGCTACGAGCAGTACTTC.

The chain is built from TRBV18 and TRBJ1-6; 8 bases are shared with TRBD1. The CDR3 extends over 15 amino acids. The J segment lost 10 bases and the V segment lost 3 bases, leaving 8 bases of the junction unmatched. The germline V gene encodes CDR1 KGHSH and CDR2 LQKENI. The CDR3 DNA is TGTGCCAGCTCACCCGGACAGGGTAGGGAATCACCCCTCCACTTT. Protein product: CASSPGQGRESPLHF.

V usage is TRBV6-5 and J usage is TRBJ2-5, with a tentative D call TRBD2 (5 bases). The V end lost 2 bases, the J end lost 0 bases, and 7 bases lay between the germline ends. The CDR3 length is 14 residues. Looked up from germline, CDR1 is MNHEY and CDR2 is SVGAGI. As DNA, the CDR3 is TGTGCCAGCAGTTACGGGCGGGACCAAGAGACCCAGTACTTC. Residues: CASSYGRDQETQYF.

This chain connects TRBV30 to TRBJ2-1, with D possibly being TRBD1 (6 bases). With 0 bases removed from V and 8 bases from J, the gap between germline ends came to 8 bases. Germline V CDR1 and CDR2: GTSNPN, SVGIG (reference sequence). This CDR3 contains 12 residues. The CDR3 loop is CAWSVPGDEQFF. In DNA form, the CDR3 reads TGTGCCTGGAGTGTCCCAGGGGATGAGCAGTTCTTC.

The chain combines TRBV4-1 with TRBJ1-1; D perhaps matches TRBD1 (6 bases). Germline assignment: CDR1 MGHRA and CDR2 YSYEKL. The length of the CDR3 is 15 residues. V lost 1 base and J 3 bases, leaving 12 bases between the germline ends. This chain's CDR3 is CASSQAPRGYTEAFF. CDR3 DNA: TGCGCCAGCAGCCAAGCTCCGAGGGGGTACACTGAAGCTTTCTTT.

The CDR3 region has the DNA TGTGCCAGTAGTATAGGTCTAGCGGGAATTTACAATGAGCAGTTCTTC. Protein sequence: CASSIGLAGIYNEQFF. This chain links TRBV19 with TRBJ2-1; 9 bases fit TRBD2. Germline V gives CDR1 LNHDA, CDR2 SQIVND (reference sequence). The trim removed 1 base at V and 4 bases at J, leaving 5 bases unmatched. The CDR3 spans 16 residues.

The chain has TRBV2 and TRBJ1-4; 9 bases fit TRBD1. This CDR3 is 18 amino acids long. Losses at the gene ends were 6 bases for V and 8 bases for J; bases not matched to a gene: 19. Germline values: CDR1 SNHLY, CDR2 FYNNEI. The CDR3 spells CASSYTGTGRNAGEKLFF. The CDR3 DNA sequence: TGTGCCAGCAGCTACACCGGGACAGGGCGCAACGCGGGCGAAAAACTGTTTTTT.

The chain combines TRBV25-1 with TRBJ2-3; 10 positions agree with TRBD1. Germline V gene lookup returns CDR1 MGHDK and CDR2 SYGVNS. V dropped 5 bases and J dropped 5; count of bases not matched to a gene: 13. This CDR3 has 17 amino acids. For the CDR3, the DNA is TGTGCCAGCAGTCGTCTTGCCGGACAGGGGGTTCGAGATACGCAGTATTTT. This encodes CASSRLAGQGVRDTQYF.

The rearrangement uses TRBV2 and TRBJ1-2, with D possibly TRBD1 on 5 matching bases. This CDR3 is 11 amino acids long. The ends were cut back, 8 bases at V and 4 bases at J, with 8 bases in the middle. Germline loops: CDR1 SNHLY, CDR2 FYNNEI. The CDR3 DNA reads as TGTGCCAGCGACAGTATCTATGGCTACACCTTC. Amino acid sequence: CASDSIYGYTF.

The genes are TRBV11-2 and TRBJ1-3, with 10 positions matching TRBD1. Trimming removed 6 bases from V and 2 bases from J; junction bases left unmatched: 13. CDR1 is SGHAT and CDR2 is FQNNGV in the germline V gene. This CDR3 comprises 18 residues. This CDR3 is CASSSGTGALGTGNTIYF. The CDR3 region has the DNA TGTGCCAGCAGTTCCGGGACAGGGGCGTTAGGAACTGGAAACACCATATATTTT.